These 32 T cell receptor beta chains originate from one sample sequenced in a study of PD-1 blockade in mismatch repair-deficient tumors. The repertoire was sequenced with immunoSEQ multiplex PCR; TCRdb's copy has only in-frame clones and lacks some. The profile shows around 100,000 clones, over 60% of them singletons. Material: peripheral blood, obtained approximately 14 months after starting pembrolizumab. These receptors were taken from an adult with mismatch repair-deficient cancer.

The rearrangement links TRBV7-6 to TRBJ2-1; D is unresolved. The CDR3 totals 13 residues. Trimming left V 8 bases short and J 8 bases short, with 16 bases between. Germline assignment: CDR1 SGHVS and CDR2 FNYEAQ. DNA of the CDR3: TGTGCCAGCTCCGTGGGAAGGCTTGATGAGCAGTTCTTC. It translates to CASSVGRLDEQFF.

This clone showed up just a few times. The chain uses TRBV2 and TRBJ1-1; D is uncertain. The germline gives CDR1 SNHLY, CDR2 FYNNEI. The CDR3 is 13 amino acids. The V end lost 6 bases, the J end lost 1 base, and 9 bases lay between the germline ends. The CDR3: CASRTQWNTEAFF. The CDR3 nucleotides are TGTGCCAGCAGGACACAATGGAACACTGAAGCTTTCTTT.

This clone has a handful of counts. The J gene is TRBJ2-5, the V gene TRBV15; D possibly corresponds to TRBD2 (5 bases). The germline V gene encodes CDR1 LNHNV and CDR2 YYDKDF (reference sequence). Trimming cost V 5 bases and J 0 bases, with 10 bases left between them. CDR3 length: 14 amino acids. The CDR3 here is CATSSGTYQETQYF. CDR3 sequence (DNA): TGTGCCACCAGCTCGGGAACGTACCAAGAGACCCAGTACTTC.

The V and J genes are TRBV6-1 and TRBJ2-2, with D uncertain. V was pared by 10 bases and J by 7 bases, with 13 bases between. The CDR3 has 12 residues. The V gene's germline CDR1 is MNHNS and CDR2 SASEGT. The CDR3 is CATGEWRGELFF. In DNA form, the CDR3 reads TGTGCCACCGGAGAGTGGCGCGGGGAGCTGTTTTTT.

This clone has a handful of counts. DNA for the CDR3: TGTGCCAGCAGACGCGCCAGAGGTCGGACAGATACGCAGTATTTT. It specifies CASRRARGRTDTQYF. The chain carries TRBV7-2 and TRBJ2-3, with D uncertain. CDR3 length: 15 amino acids. The germline CDR1 and CDR2 sequences are SGHTA and FQGNSA. Trimming removed 6 bases from V and 3 bases from J, with 16 bases in between.

Here the CDR3 DNA reads TGCAGCGTTGAAGAGGTCGGGCGACTAGCGGGAACCTACAATGAGCAGTTCTTC. It specifies CSVEEVGRLAGTYNEQFF. This chain links TRBV29-1 with TRBJ2-1; 11 bases map to TRBD2. The CDR3 has 18 amino acids. V was pared by 0 bases and J by 2 bases, with 9 bases of the junction left unmatched. Germline V gene sequence: CDR1 SQVTM, CDR2 ANQGSEA.

The chain has TRBV14 and TRBJ2-3; TRBD1 or TRBD2 may be the D gene (5 bases each). Germline V gene data show CDR1 as SGHDN and CDR2 as FVKESK. V dropped 1 base and J dropped 3 bases, with 23 bases sitting between them. The CDR3 runs to 19 residues. CDR3 sequence (DNA): TGTGCCAGCAGCCAAGTAGATCATACGGGACGAAGAATTACAGATACGCAGTATTTT. Amino acid sequence: CASSQVDHTGRRITDTQYF.

The sample holds one count of this clone. The V and J genes are TRBV6-1 and TRBJ2-5; tentative D call: TRBD2 (5 bases). V dropped 3 bases and J dropped 5 bases, with 13 bases sitting between them. Germline V gives CDR1 MNHNS, CDR2 SASEGT. The CDR3 sequence is 14 residues long. The CDR3 loop reads CASSDLERGETQYF. In DNA, the CDR3 is TGTGCCAGCAGTGATTTGGAAAGAGGGGAGACCCAGTACTTC.

The chain employs TRBV6-6 and TRBJ1-2; 8 bases match TRBD1. The germline CDR1 and CDR2 sequences are MNHNY and SVGAGI (reference sequence). V trimming: 6 bases; J trimming: 4 bases; junction bases outside the gene matches: 7. The CDR3 has 14 amino acids. The CDR3 reads CASSPGGSGYGYTF. CDR3 coding DNA: TGTGCCAGCAGCCCAGGGGGCAGTGGCTATGGCTACACCTTC.

The chain links TRBV12-5 to TRBJ1-3; the D is unclear. V lost 2 bases and J 0 bases, leaving 14 bases between the germline ends. The germline V gene has CDR1 LGHNT and CDR2 FRNRAP. The CDR3 is 17 amino acids. The CDR3 region is CASGLMGFLNSGNTIYF. In DNA, the CDR3 is TGTGCTAGTGGTTTGATGGGTTTCCTCAACTCTGGAAACACCATATATTTT.

This chain uses TRBV13 with TRBJ2-7; 9 positions match TRBD1. V lost 3 bases to trimming and J lost 2 bases; unmatched junction nucleotides: 2. The CDR3 has 14 amino acids. Germline loops: CDR1 PRHDT, CDR2 FYEKMQ (reference sequence). CDR3 bases: TGTGCCAGCAGCTTCGGGACAGGGCCCTACGAGCAGTACTTC. Its protein product is CASSFGTGPYEQYF. The entire variable domain, with the rest obtained from reference TRBV13 and TRBJ2-7, is as follows: AAGVIQSPRHLIKEKRETATLKCYPIPRHDTVYWYQQGPGQDPQFLISFYEKMQSDKGSIPDRFSAQQFSDYHSELNMSSLELGDSALYFCASSFGTGPYEQYFGPGTRLTVT.

The DNA for the CDR3 is TGTGCCAGCAGTCGGGAAGCCTACACTGAAGCTTTCTTT. Translated: CASSREAYTEAFF. The gene calls are TRBV27 and TRBJ1-1; D unclear. CDR3 length equals 13 residues. CDR1 and CDR2 (germline): MNHEY, SMNVEV (reference sequence). V was shortened by 5 bases and J by 3 bases, with 10 bases between the two germline ends.

This chain joins TRBV19 and TRBJ1-4, with a tentative D call TRBD1 (5 bases). The CDR3 runs 14 residues. CDR1 and CDR2 from the germline V gene are LNHDA and SQIVND (reference sequence). The V and J ends lost 7 bases and 4 bases respectively, with 13 bases between them. The CDR3 DNA follows: TGTGCCAGTACCCCACGGGGGGATAATGAAAAACTGTTTTTT. Its protein is CASTPRGDNEKLFF.

CDR3 in amino acids: CASSRWTGRSTDTQYF. The CDR3 DNA follows: TGTGCCAGCAGCCGATGGACAGGGAGGTCCACAGATACGCAGTATTTT. This chain links TRBV7-2 with TRBJ2-3; TRBD1 matches 8 bases. V shed 5 bases and J 2 bases; nucleotides not matched to a gene: 9. The V gene's germline CDR1 is SGHTA and CDR2 FQGNSA. CDR3 length: 16 amino acids.

In this sample, this clone turned up once. The CDR3 DNA follows: TGTGCCAGCAGCTTAGCCCGGGGAGAGACCCAGTACTTC. Translation: CASSLARGETQYF. The chain employs TRBV7-9 and TRBJ2-5; TRBD2 might be the D (5 bases). The CDR3 loop spans 13 amino acids. Germline assignment: CDR1 SEHNR and CDR2 FQNEAQ (reference sequence). The V and J ends lost 0 bases and 4 bases respectively, with 6 bases between them.

This chain uses TRBV5-1 with TRBJ2-7, with 10 bases lining up with TRBD2. CDR3 length equals 16 residues. J gave up 2 bases and V 0 bases, and 5 bases lay outside the gene matches. The germline gives CDR1 SGHRS, CDR2 YFSETQ. The CDR3 sequence is CASSLAGTSVTYEQYF. In DNA, the CDR3 is TGCGCCAGCAGCTTGGCCGGGACTAGCGTTACCTACGAGCAGTACTTC.

Here the CDR3 DNA reads TGTGCCAGCAGCCGGGGACAGGGATGGACAGATACGCAGTATTTT. Protein: CASSRGQGWTDTQYF. The rearrangement links TRBV9 to TRBJ2-3, with TRBD1 matching over 9 bases. Germline V gene data show CDR1 as SGDLS and CDR2 as YYNGEE. V dropped 4 bases and J dropped 3; count of bases not matched to a gene: 6. This CDR3 is 15 amino acids long.

The genes are TRBV25-1 and TRBJ2-7; D gene ambiguous. The CDR3 length is 15 residues. The germline V gene has CDR1 MGHDK and CDR2 SYGVNS. V lost 2 bases, J lost 2 bases, and 13 bases lay in between. CDR3 amino acids: CASSEGIGPPYEQYF. CDR3 in DNA: TGTGCCAGCAGTGAAGGGATAGGTCCACCCTACGAGCAGTACTTC.

The rearrangement links TRBV2 to TRBJ2-3; tentatively, D is TRBD2 (6 bases). Trimming left V 7 bases short and J 4 bases short, with 15 bases between. CDR1 and CDR2 from the germline V gene are SNHLY and FYNNEI. This CDR3 has 14 amino acids. As DNA, the CDR3 is TGTGCCAGCATCCCGGGACTGACCCCAGATACGCAGTATTTT. Its translation is CASIPGLTPDTQYF. Combining the CDR3 with reference TRBV2 and TRBJ2-3 gives the whole variable domain EPEVTQTPSHQVTQMGQEVILRCVPISNHLYFYWYRQILGQKVEFLVSFYNNEISEKSEIFDDQFSVERPDGSNFTLKIRSTKLEDSAMYFCASIPGLTPDTQYFGPGTRLTVL.

This chain connects TRBV29-1 to TRBJ1-1, with a possible D match to TRBD1 (5 bases). V was trimmed by 3 bases and J by 6 bases, leaving 20 bases between them. The CDR3 has 15 amino acids. The germline V gene has CDR1 SQVTM and CDR2 ANQGSEA. The CDR3 DNA follows: TGCAGCGTTGAGCCCCTACAGGCCCTTGGGGCTGAAGCTTTCTTT. Translating it yields CSVEPLQALGAEAFF.

The rearrangement uses TRBV7-9 and TRBJ2-5, with D possibly being TRBD2 (5 bases). V dropped 2 bases and J dropped 5 bases, with 12 bases sitting between them. The CDR3 loop spans 14 amino acids. Germline CDR1 SEHNR, CDR2 FQNEAQ (reference sequence). CDR3 in amino acids: CASSLPTSSETQYF. In DNA, the CDR3 is TGTGCCAGCAGCTTACCCACTAGTTCTGAGACCCAGTACTTC.

The chain is built from TRBV28 and TRBJ2-3, with 7 positions matching TRBD2. The CDR3 has 14 amino acids. V was pared by 7 bases and J by 0 bases, with 4 bases of the junction left unmatched. CDR1 is MDHEN, CDR2 SYDVKM, per germline. The CDR3 DNA sequence: TGTGCCAGCAACGGGGGGATTAGCACAGATACGCAGTATTTT. It specifies CASNGGISTDTQYF.

This clone was detected a few times. The chain is built from TRBV27 and TRBJ2-3, with D maybe TRBD2 (6 bases). Deletions cut 3 bases from V and 1 base from J, with 20 bases between. Germline loops: CDR1 MNHEY, CDR2 SMNVEV (reference sequence). CDR3 length: 18 residues. CDR3 coding DNA: TGTGCCAGCAGTTTTCTTTTCCGGCGGAGGGGTGGCACAGATACGCAGTATTTT. Protein sequence: CASSFLFRRRGGTDTQYF.

CDR3 loop: CASRGQADTQYF. The CDR3 DNA is TGTGCCAGCAGGGGACAGGCAGATACGCAGTATTTT. The V and J genes are TRBV2 and TRBJ2-3; 8 nucleotides match TRBD1. With V trimmed by 6 bases and J by 4 bases, 0 bases remained unmatched. Germline V gene sequence: CDR1 SNHLY, CDR2 FYNNEI. The CDR3 has 12 residues.

The rearrangement joins TRBV27 to TRBJ2-6; D may be TRBD1 (6 bases). Germline V gene lookup returns CDR1 MNHEY and CDR2 SMNVEV (reference sequence). Trimming took 5 bases from V and 4 from J, leaving 24 bases between them. There are 19 residues in the CDR3. The CDR3 is CASSQGYGQGLLGANVLTF. The CDR3 bases are TGTGCCAGCAGTCAAGGCTATGGGCAGGGGTTACTAGGGGCCAACGTCCTGACTTTC. Supplemented by reference TRBV27 and TRBJ2-6, the full variable domain reads EAQVTQNPRYLITVTGKKLTVTCSQNMNHEYMSWYRQDPGLGLRQIYYSMNVEVTDKGDVPEGYKVSRKEKRNFPLILESPSPNQTSLYFCASSQGYGQGLLGANVLTFGAGSRLTVL.

This clone was counted between two and nine times. The chain carries TRBV10-2 and TRBJ1-5, with D unclear. Between the trimmed V and J ends, which lost 6 bases and 1 base, there was a span of 10 bases. This CDR3 is 14 amino acids long. Germline lookup yields CDR1 WSHSY and CDR2 SAAADI. The CDR3 region has the DNA TGCGCCAGCAGCACGTCTAACAGCAATCAGCCCCAGCATTTT. It codes for CASSTSNSNQPQHF.

V is TRBV10-3 and J is TRBJ2-6; TRBD1 might be the D (6 bases). CDR3 length: 17 residues. V was cut by 4 bases and J by 0 bases, with 13 bases left in between. Per germline, CDR1 ENHRY and CDR2 SYGVKD. In DNA form, the CDR3 reads TGTGCCATCAGTGTTAACTCAGGGGTCTCTGGGGCCAACGTCCTGACTTTC. This translates into CAISVNSGVSGANVLTF.

This CDR3 reads CATSIFRAGEAFF. The CDR3, as DNA: TGTGCCACCAGCATATTCAGGGCAGGGGAAGCTTTCTTT. The chain recombines TRBV15 with TRBJ1-1, with D tentatively TRBD1 (5 bases). V lost 4 bases and J 8 bases, leaving 14 bases between the germline ends. The CDR3 sequence is 13 residues long. The germline gives CDR1 LNHNV, CDR2 YYDKDF (reference sequence).

The gene calls are TRBV12-5 and TRBJ1-4; D gene uncertain. CDR1 is LGHNT, CDR2 FRNRAP, per germline. CDR3 length equals 13 residues. Deletions cut 8 bases from V and 3 bases from J, with 10 bases between. The DNA of the CDR3 is TGTGCTAGTCAGCGCGGACCTAATGAAAAACTGTTTTTT. It translates to CASQRGPNEKLFF. The variable domain in full, completed from reference TRBV12-5 and TRBJ1-4, reads DARVTQTPRHKVTEMGQEVTMRCQPILGHNTVFWYRQTMMQGLELLAYFRNRAPLDDSGMPKDRFSAEMPDATLATLKIQPSEPRDSAVYFCASQRGPNEKLFFGSGTQLSVL.

This chain connects TRBV19 to TRBJ1-2; D gene uncertain. The CDR3 runs to 15 residues. Trimming took off 5 bases at V and 3 bases at J, with 16 bases between the two ends. Germline V gene lookup returns CDR1 LNHDA and CDR2 SQIVND (reference sequence). CDR3 in amino acids: CASSPSGSNYYGYTF. CDR3 coding DNA: TGTGCCAGTAGTCCATCGGGCAGTAACTACTATGGCTACACCTTC.

V gene TRBV7-2 combines with J gene TRBJ2-6, with 8 bases fitting TRBD1. Germline CDR1 is SGHTA and CDR2 is FQGNSA. The CDR3 contains 18 residues. V lost 2 bases and J lost 0; bases outside the gene matches: 6. The CDR3 DNA follows: TGTGCCAGCAGCTTATTTGGGCAGGGGGCCTCTGGGGCCAACGTCCTGACTTTC. This gives the protein CASSLFGQGASGANVLTF.

The CDR3 DNA sequence: TGTGCCGTCCAACCGGGACTAGCAGGCGAGCAGTACTTC. This encodes CAVQPGLAGEQYF. This chain links TRBV6-1 with TRBJ2-7; 9 bases align to TRBD2. CDR3 length: 13 residues. From germline, CDR1 is MNHNS and CDR2 SASEGT. With V trimmed by 11 bases and J by 6 bases, 11 bases remained unmatched.